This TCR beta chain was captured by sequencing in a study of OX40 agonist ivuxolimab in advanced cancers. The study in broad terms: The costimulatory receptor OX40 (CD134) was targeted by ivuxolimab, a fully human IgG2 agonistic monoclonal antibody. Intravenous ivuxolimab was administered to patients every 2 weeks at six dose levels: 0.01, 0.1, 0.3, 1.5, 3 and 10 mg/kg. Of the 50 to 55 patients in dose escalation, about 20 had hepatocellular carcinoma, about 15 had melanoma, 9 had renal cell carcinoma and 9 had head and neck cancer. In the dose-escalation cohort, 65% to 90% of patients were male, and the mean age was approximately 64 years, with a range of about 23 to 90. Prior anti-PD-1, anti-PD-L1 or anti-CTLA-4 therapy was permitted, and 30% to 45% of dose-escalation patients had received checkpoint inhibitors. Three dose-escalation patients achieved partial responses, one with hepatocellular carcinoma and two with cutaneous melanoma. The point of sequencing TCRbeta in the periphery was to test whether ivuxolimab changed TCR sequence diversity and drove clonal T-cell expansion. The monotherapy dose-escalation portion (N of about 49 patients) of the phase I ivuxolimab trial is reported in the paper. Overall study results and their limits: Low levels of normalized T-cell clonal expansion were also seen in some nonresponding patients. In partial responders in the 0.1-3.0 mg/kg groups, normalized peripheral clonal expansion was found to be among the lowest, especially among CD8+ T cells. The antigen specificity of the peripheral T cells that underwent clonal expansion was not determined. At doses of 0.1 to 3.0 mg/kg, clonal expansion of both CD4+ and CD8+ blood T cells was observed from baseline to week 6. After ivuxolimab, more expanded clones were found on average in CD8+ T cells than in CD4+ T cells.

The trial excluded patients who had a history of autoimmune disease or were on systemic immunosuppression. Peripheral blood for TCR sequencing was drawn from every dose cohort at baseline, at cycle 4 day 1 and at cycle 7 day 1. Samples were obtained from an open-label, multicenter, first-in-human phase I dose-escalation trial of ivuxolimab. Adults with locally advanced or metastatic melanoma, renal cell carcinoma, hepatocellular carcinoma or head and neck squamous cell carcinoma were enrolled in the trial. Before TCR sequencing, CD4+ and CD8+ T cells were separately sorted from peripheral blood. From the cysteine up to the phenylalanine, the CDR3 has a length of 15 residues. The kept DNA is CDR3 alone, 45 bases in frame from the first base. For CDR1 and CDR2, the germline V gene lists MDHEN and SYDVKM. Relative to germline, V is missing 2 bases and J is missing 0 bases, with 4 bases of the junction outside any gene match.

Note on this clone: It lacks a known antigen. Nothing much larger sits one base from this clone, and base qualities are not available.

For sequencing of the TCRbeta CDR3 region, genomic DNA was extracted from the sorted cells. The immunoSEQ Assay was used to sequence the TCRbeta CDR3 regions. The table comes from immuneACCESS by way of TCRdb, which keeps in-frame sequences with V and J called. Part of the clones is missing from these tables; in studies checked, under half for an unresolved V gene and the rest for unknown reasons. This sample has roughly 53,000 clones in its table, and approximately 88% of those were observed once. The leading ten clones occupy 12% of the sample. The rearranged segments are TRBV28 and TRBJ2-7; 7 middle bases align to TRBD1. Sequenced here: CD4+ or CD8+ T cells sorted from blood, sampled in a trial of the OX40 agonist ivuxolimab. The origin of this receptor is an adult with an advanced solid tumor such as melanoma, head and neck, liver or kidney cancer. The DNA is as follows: TGTGCCAGCAGTTTAGGGACAGTACACTCCTACGAGCAGTACTTC. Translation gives CASSLGTVHSYEQYF.